The 24 T cell receptor beta chains presented below share a single source sample, sequenced in a study of blood T cell repertoires in COVID-19. Clones were read by immunoSEQ multiplex PCR, and TCRdb kept only the in-frame ones, dropping some. The sample yields under 200,000 clones, about 85% seen once. Sequencing input: peripheral blood. All receptors come from a man between 60 and 75 years old who had recovered from COVID-19.

This chain's CDR3 is CASSQVVVGSHNEQFF. DNA of the CDR3: TGTGCCAGCAGCCAAGTTGTTGTGGGCTCTCACAATGAGCAGTTCTTC. The rearrangement joins TRBV3-1 (or the pseudogene TRBV3-2) to TRBJ2-1; D remains ambiguous. Germline V lookup: CDR1 LGHDT, CDR2 YNNKEL (reference sequence). Trimming removed 1 base from V and 5 bases from J, with 15 bases in between. The CDR3 extends over 16 amino acids.

The CDR3 sequence is CASSSPGTGNWLEQFF. CDR3 in DNA: TGTGCCAGCAGTTCCCCCGGGACAGGGAATTGGCTTGAGCAGTTCTTC. The rearrangement links TRBV27 to TRBJ2-1, with 9 bases fitting TRBD1. Germline V gene lookup returns CDR1 MNHEY and CDR2 SMNVEV (reference sequence). The CDR3 has 16 residues. Trimming at V came to 4 bases and at J to 9 bases, leaving 13 bases not matched to a gene.

This clone was observed once. The genes are TRBV6-5 and TRBJ2-7; 8 bases map to TRBD2. From germline, CDR1 is MNHEY and CDR2 SVGAGI. V shed 10 bases, J shed 2 bases, and the junction held 10 bases outside the gene matches. The CDR3 is 14 residues long. The CDR3 spells CATQPGGDAYEQYF. DNA for the CDR3: TGTGCCACCCAGCCCGGGGGGGACGCCTACGAGCAGTACTTC.

This clone was detected ten times or more. The CDR3 is CASSAGTGEGAFF. The CDR3 DNA is TGCGCCAGCAGCGCCGGGACAGGGGAAGGAGCTTTCTTT. The V and J genes are TRBV4-1 and TRBJ1-1; 10 nucleotides match TRBD1. Unmatched junction bases numbered 7, after V lost 5 bases and J lost 10 bases. CDR3 length equals 13 residues. Germline CDR1 is MGHRA and CDR2 is YSYEKL.

Here the CDR3 DNA reads TGTGCCAGCAGCTCCCCCAGCGGGGGGCCAGGCGGGGAGCTGTTTTTT. It translates to CASSSPSGGPGGELFF. The rearrangement links TRBV9 to TRBJ2-2, with 9 bases fitting TRBD2. The CDR3 runs to 16 residues. The germline V gene has CDR1 SGDLS and CDR2 YYNGEE. Trimming took 4 bases from V and 7 from J; bases not matched to a gene: 11.

The V and J genes are TRBV5-6 and TRBJ1-1, with D tentatively TRBD1 (5 bases). V lost 4 bases, J lost 3 bases, and 10 bases lay in between. This CDR3 has 13 residues. CDR1 SGHDT and CDR2 YYEEEE come from the germline V gene. CDR3 residues: CASSTGTYTEAFF. The CDR3 DNA follows: TGTGCCAGCAGCACCGGGACTTACACTGAAGCTTTCTTT.

V gene TRBV9 combines with J gene TRBJ2-5; possible D gene TRBD1, 6 bases. The ends were cut back, 4 bases at V and 3 bases at J, with 10 bases in the middle. The CDR3 has 13 amino acids. Germline CDR1 reads SGDLS; CDR2 reads YYNGEE. This chain's CDR3 is CASSLQGEETQYF. The CDR3 DNA reads TGTGCCAGCAGCCTACAGGGAGAAGAGACCCAGTACTTC.

The chain uses TRBV27 and TRBJ2-5; D is ambiguous. Germline V lookup: CDR1 MNHEY, CDR2 SMNVEV (reference sequence). This CDR3 contains 15 residues. The V end was cut by 0 bases, the J end by 3 bases, with 11 bases between. CDR3: CASSLSVGLKETQYF. The CDR3 DNA reads as TGTGCCAGCAGTTTATCGGTCGGGTTGAAAGAGACCCAGTACTTC.

This chain joins TRBV2 and TRBJ2-1, with 12 positions matching TRBD2. The germline V gene encodes CDR1 SNHLY and CDR2 FYNNEI. V was pared by 2 bases and J by 6 bases, with 2 bases of the junction left unmatched. The CDR3 sequence is 15 residues long. The CDR3 sequence is CASSESSGGANEQFF. The CDR3 nucleotides are TGTGCCAGCAGTGAATCTAGCGGGGGGGCCAATGAGCAGTTCTTC. The full variable domain, its missing parts supplied by reference TRBV2 and TRBJ2-1, is EPEVTQTPSHQVTQMGQEVILRCVPISNHLYFYWYRQILGQKVEFLVSFYNNEISEKSEIFDDQFSVERPDGSNFTLKIRSTKLEDSAMYFCASSESSGGANEQFFGPGTRLTVL.

The chain is built from TRBV7-3 and TRBJ1-1, with TRBD1 matching 7 bases. This CDR3 comprises 14 residues. Germline-derived CDR1 and CDR2 are SGHTA and FQGTGA. Trimming removed 4 bases from V and 4 bases from J; junction bases left unmatched: 6. The CDR3 bases are TGTGCCAGCAGCTCACACAGGGGCGGCACTGAAGCTTTCTTT. Its protein product is CASSSHRGGTEAFF.

The chain combines TRBV30 with TRBJ1-5; TRBD1 might be the D (6 bases). This CDR3 is built from 14 residues. CDR1 is GTSNPN, CDR2 SVGIG, per germline (reference sequence). V lost 3 bases and J lost 3, with 12 bases in between. This chain's CDR3 is CAWSDGQTNQPQHF. CDR3 coding DNA: TGTGCCTGGAGCGACGGACAGACCAATCAGCCCCAGCATTTT.

The chain recombines TRBV5-4 with TRBJ1-3; a possible D gene is TRBD1 (5 bases). Germline lookup yields CDR1 SGHNT and CDR2 YYREEE (reference sequence). The V end lost 0 bases, the J end lost 2 bases, and 6 bases lay between the germline ends. The CDR3 sequence is 14 residues long. CDR3 nucleotide sequence: TGTGCCAGCAGCTTGGAGGGGACTGGAAACACCATATATTTT. It specifies CASSLEGTGNTIYF.

The chain uses TRBV9 and TRBJ2-3; a weak D match, TRBD2 (6 bases). V lost 3 bases and J 0 bases, leaving 11 bases between the germline ends. CDR3 length equals 15 residues. The germline V gene encodes CDR1 SGDLS and CDR2 YYNGEE. This CDR3 is CASSAPSVSTDTQYF. The CDR3 nucleotides are TGTGCCAGCAGCGCGCCTAGCGTTAGCACAGATACGCAGTATTTT.

This chain joins TRBV7-2 and TRBJ1-1, with D uncertain. CDR1 is SGHTA, CDR2 FQGNSA, per germline. V was clipped by 3 bases and J by 2 bases, with 10 bases between them. The CDR3 loop spans 14 amino acids. The CDR3: CASSFNRVNTEAFF. DNA for the CDR3: TGTGCCAGCAGCTTTAACAGAGTAAACACTGAAGCTTTCTTT.

The DNA of the CDR3 is TGTGCCAGTAGTATAGTCCAGGGATGGGCCTTCTTT. Its protein product is CASSIVQGWAFF. The V and J genes are TRBV19 and TRBJ1-1; D might be TRBD1 (5 bases). The V end was cut by 1 base, the J end by 14 bases, with 14 bases between. This CDR3 is built from 12 residues. Germline V gene sequence: CDR1 LNHDA, CDR2 SQIVND (reference sequence).

The chain recombines TRBV5-6 with TRBJ2-1; D possibly corresponds to TRBD1 (6 bases). From germline, CDR1 is SGHDT and CDR2 YYEEEE. Trimming left V 1 base short and J 10 bases short, with 21 bases between. There are 16 residues in the CDR3. The CDR3: CASSLTWGTMIEEQFF. Written as DNA, the CDR3 is TGTGCCAGCAGCTTGACGTGGGGGACAATGATCGAGGAGCAGTTCTTC.

The gene calls are TRBV2 and TRBJ1-2, with a weak D call TRBD1 (5 bases). V lost 2 bases and J lost 5, with 15 bases in between. From germline, CDR1 is SNHLY and CDR2 FYNNEI. The CDR3 is 15 residues long. The CDR3 loop reads CASSENRGIGYGYTF. CDR3 sequence (DNA): TGTGCCAGCAGTGAAAATAGGGGAATCGGGTATGGCTACACCTTC.

This rearrangement joins TRBV27 to TRBJ1-2, with 9 bases fitting TRBD1. The junction had 5 bases not matched to a gene; V was cut back by 5 bases and J by 1 base. Germline V lookup: CDR1 MNHEY, CDR2 SMNVEV (reference sequence). The CDR3 length is 15 residues. DNA of the CDR3: TGTGCCAGCAGTACACAGGGGGCCAGTAACTATGGCTACACCTTC. It encodes CASSTQGASNYGYTF.

The V call is TRBV19, the J call TRBJ2-2; 8 bases agree with TRBD1. Unmatched junction bases numbered 3, after V lost 1 base and J lost 2 bases. Germline V gene sequence: CDR1 LNHDA, CDR2 SQIVND (reference sequence). The CDR3 totals 16 residues. The CDR3: CASSIAQGVNTGELFF. The DNA of the CDR3 is TGTGCCAGTAGTATAGCACAGGGGGTAAACACCGGGGAGCTGTTTTTT.

V gene TRBV27 combines with J gene TRBJ2-1, with TRBD2 identical over 13 bases. This CDR3 contains 17 residues. Germline CDR1 and CDR2: MNHEY and SMNVEV (reference sequence). Trimming at V came to 4 bases and at J to 2 bases, leaving 5 bases not matched to a gene. In DNA, the CDR3 is TGTGCCAGCAGTTCTCCTACTAGCGGGGGGGCCTACAATGAGCAGTTCTTC. Residues: CASSSPTSGGAYNEQFF.

The genes are TRBV7-8 and TRBJ1-2; 8 positions match TRBD1. The J segment lost 0 bases and the V segment lost 1 base, leaving 7 bases of the junction unmatched. This CDR3 is built from 17 residues. Per germline, CDR1 SGHVS and CDR2 FQNEAQ. The CDR3 DNA reads as TGTGCCAGCAGCTTAGTTTATGGACAGGGAGCTAACTATGGCTACACCTTC. Protein: CASSLVYGQGANYGYTF.

The chain employs TRBV29-1 and TRBJ1-3; 8 positions agree with TRBD1. Germline CDR1 and CDR2: SQVTM and ANQGSEA. The CDR3 has 13 residues. After removal of 5 bases from V and 3 bases from J, the junction contained 3 bases not matched to a gene. The CDR3 here is CSVSTGVGNTIYF. CDR3 nucleotides: TGCAGCGTTTCGACAGGGGTTGGAAACACCATATATTTT.

This rearrangement joins TRBV2 to TRBJ2-7; D call uncertain. Germline CDR1 is SNHLY and CDR2 is FYNNEI. Trimming took 4 bases from V and 0 from J, leaving 4 bases between them. The CDR3 has 12 amino acids. The CDR3 sequence: CASSGSSYEQYF. CDR3 nucleotide sequence: TGTGCCAGCAGTGGGAGCTCCTACGAGCAGTACTTC.

The chain carries TRBV10-3 and TRBJ2-7; 9 nucleotides match TRBD2. From germline, CDR1 is ENHRY and CDR2 SYGVKD. J gave up 6 bases and V 10 bases, and 7 bases lay outside the gene matches. The CDR3 consists of 12 residues. This CDR3 reads CATRTSEAEQYF. CDR3 coding DNA: TGTGCCACGAGGACTAGCGAGGCCGAGCAGTACTTC.